This TCR beta chain was obtained from a study of metastatic and nonmetastatic thyroid tumors. Study-wide points: Within blood and tumor, benign nodules reportedly had significantly lower TCR beta diversity than malignant thyroid tumors did.

On this clone: The antigen remains unidentified.

V dropped 5 bases and J dropped 2; count of bases not matched to a gene: 3. The CDR3 covers 14 residues. CDR1 is SGHRS and CDR2 is YFSETQ in the germline V gene. TCRdb reprocessed the PCR reads using MiXCR. Of roughly 20,000 clones listed, just over 35% are singletons. Patients were all untreated before their thyroid surgery. The sequenced sample was tumor tissue. This sequence originates from a female donor with papillary thyroid cancer or a benign thyroid nodule (not recorded which). Some clones in this sample may be carry-over from other donors' samples. The rearrangement links TRBV5-1 to TRBJ1-4; 7 bases line up with TRBD1. The CDR3 coding sequence is TGCGCCAGCAGATCGGACAGGACTAATGAAAAACTGTTTTTT. Protein sequence: CASRSDRTNEKLFF.